This T cell receptor (beta chain) stems from a study of graft-versus-host responses after intestinal transplantation. Study overall: For approximately three years after anti-thymocyte globulin induction, all recipients took tacrolimus and steroids. Whole-study findings and limits: The authors found GvH clones in recipient marrow, some appearing first in ileum or blood.

Assay: immunoSEQ multiplex PCR; the TCRdb copy retains only in-frame clones and omits some. The profile covers about 71,000 clones, with about 90% appearing a single time and approximately 1.3% taken by the ten largest. Regarding this clone: Antigen specificity is unknown.

CDR1 is MDHEN, CDR2 SYDVKM, per germline. V lost 5 bases and J lost 0, with 11 bases in between. CDR3 size: 14 residues. The receptor was derived from a human donor who received an intestinal transplant. The sample consisted of unstimulated CD8+ T cells sorted from spleen or lymph node cells, taken before intestinal transplant. The V gene is TRBV28, the J gene TRBJ2-7; perhaps TRBD1 as D (5 bases). The CDR3 nucleotides read TGTGCCAGCAGTCCCCCGACAGACTCCTACGAGCAGTACTTC. Translated: CASSPPTDSYEQYF.